These 19 T cell receptor beta chains share one sample of origin, sequenced in a study of T cell responses to AZD1222 COVID-19 vaccine. Sequenced by immunoSEQ multiplex PCR; TCRdb stores in-frame clones only, minus some. The sample shows about 130,000 clones, approximately 86% of them seen only once. Specimen: peripheral blood, collected on day 0 of AZD1222 vaccination. Source of these receptors: an adult in good health.

The chain links TRBV3-1 (or the pseudogene TRBV3-2) to TRBJ1-4; D gene unclear. This CDR3 region has 13 residues. Trimming cost V 4 bases and J 5 bases, with 8 bases left between them. CDR1 and CDR2 from the germline V gene are LGHDT and YNNKEL (reference sequence). The CDR3 reads CASSPGGNEKLFF. DNA for the CDR3: TGTGCCAGCAGCCCGGGCGGAAATGAAAAACTGTTTTTT.

The DNA for the CDR3 is TGTGCCAGCAGCCGACTAGCGGGGTTAGATACGCAGTATTTT. It codes for CASSRLAGLDTQYF. The gene calls are TRBV28 and TRBJ2-3; 11 bases match TRBD2. V gave up 6 bases and J gave up 5 bases; unmatched junction bases: 4. Germline V CDR1 and CDR2: MDHEN, SYDVKM. There are 14 residues in the CDR3.

For the CDR3, the DNA is TGTGCCATCAGTGATTCAGGGGGCAGGAGAGAGACCCAGTACTTC. Residues: CAISDSGGRRETQYF. V and J are TRBV10-3 and TRBJ2-5; the match to TRBD1 covers 8 bases. Germline lookup yields CDR1 ENHRY and CDR2 SYGVKD. Unmatched junction bases numbered 7, after V lost 3 bases and J lost 4 bases. The CDR3 is made up of 15 amino acids.

This chain joins TRBV27 and TRBJ2-5; D unclear. The CDR3 is 15 residues long. Germline values: CDR1 MNHEY, CDR2 SMNVEV (reference sequence). The V and J ends lost 2 bases and 1 base respectively, with 11 bases between them. The CDR3 region has the DNA TGTGCCAGCAGTTTAATCGGTGGACGCCAAGAGACCCAGTACTTC. This codes for CASSLIGGRQETQYF.

The chain combines TRBV10-2 with TRBJ1-1; tentative D call: TRBD1 (6 bases). V was pared by 5 bases and J by 1 base, with 11 bases between. This CDR3 region has 14 residues. Germline V lookup: CDR1 WSHSY, CDR2 SAAADI. CDR3 in DNA: TGCGCCAGCAGTAAGGGGGGGCCGAACACTGAAGCTTTCTTT. Encoded protein: CASSKGGPNTEAFF.

This clone appeared a single time. The chain recombines TRBV28 with TRBJ1-2, with TRBD1 matching over 9 bases. V dropped 8 bases and J dropped 6; count of bases not matched to a gene: 16. The CDR3 extends over 16 amino acids. From germline, CDR1 is MDHEN and CDR2 SYDVKM. The DNA for the CDR3 is TGTGCCAGCCGTACCCCGGGAGGACAGGGGAACAATGGCTACACCTTC. Protein product: CASRTPGGQGNNGYTF.

The chain combines TRBV5-4 with TRBJ1-2, with 8 bases that match TRBD1. The length of the CDR3 is 15 residues. Germline values: CDR1 SGHNT, CDR2 YYREEE (reference sequence). The junction had 8 bases not matched to a gene; V was cut back by 3 bases and J by 4 bases. The CDR3 nucleotides are TGTGCCAGCAGCTCGAACAGGGGGTGGGTCTATGGCTACACCTTC. The encoded protein is CASSSNRGWVYGYTF.

The chain carries TRBV23-1 and TRBJ1-6; D is undetermined. TRBV23-1 is reported as an ORF; its role is uncertain. The V gene lost 11 bases and the J gene lost 6 bases, with 11 bases spanning the gap. The CDR3 has 12 amino acids. Here the CDR3 reads CARRDGNSPLHF. DNA for the CDR3: TGCGCCCGGAGGGATGGTAATTCACCCCTCCACTTT.

This chain connects TRBV19 to TRBJ2-3; TRBD2 is a possible D gene (5 bases). Germline-derived CDR1 and CDR2 are LNHDA and SQIVND (reference sequence). With 4 bases removed from V and 3 bases from J, the gap between germline ends came to 8 bases. The CDR3 is made up of 13 amino acids. CDR3 nucleotides: TGTGCCAGTAGTAGGACTGGTACAGATACGCAGTATTTT. This sequence encodes CASSRTGTDTQYF.

This chain links TRBV9 with TRBJ2-7; no definite D call. This CDR3 spans 14 amino acids. Between the trimmed V and J ends, which lost 0 bases and 2 bases, there was a span of 9 bases. Looked up from germline, CDR1 is SGDLS and CDR2 is YYNGEE. The CDR3 DNA is TGTGCCAGCAGCGTAGCTCTCGGTACCTACGAGCAGTACTTC. Translating it yields CASSVALGTYEQYF.

The V gene is TRBV11-3, the J gene TRBJ2-2, with 9 bases that match TRBD1. The ends lost 5 bases at V and 3 bases at J; junction bases unmatched: 1. In germline, CDR1 is SGHNT, CDR2 YENEEA. This CDR3 contains 14 residues. The DNA for the CDR3 is TGTGCCAGCAGCCGACAGGGGGACACCGGGGAGCTGTTTTTT. This codes for CASSRQGDTGELFF.

The CDR3 DNA reads as TGCGCCAGCAGCCAAACTCCGACTAGCGGGGGGGGGACGCAGTATTTT. Protein sequence: CASSQTPTSGGGTQYF. The V gene is TRBV4-3, the J gene TRBJ2-3; the match to TRBD2 covers 14 bases. The CDR3 spans 16 residues. CDR1 is LGHNA and CDR2 is YSLEER in the germline V gene. The V and J ends lost 2 bases and 9 bases, in that order; junction bases with no gene match: 7.

This chain joins TRBV7-8 and TRBJ1-5; D possibly corresponds to TRBD1 (5 bases). CDR1 is SGHVS, CDR2 FQNEAQ, per germline. This CDR3 comprises 15 residues. V was shortened by 4 bases and J by 2 bases, with 12 bases between the two germline ends. In nucleotides, the CDR3 is TGTGCCAGCAGCTCCCAGGGAATCGGCAATCAGCCCCAGCATTTT. It is translated as CASSSQGIGNQPQHF.

This clone has only one observation. The chain is built from TRBV7-7 and TRBJ2-5, with D possibly TRBD1 on 5 matching bases. V was cut by 5 bases and J by 1 base, with 11 bases left in between. The CDR3 covers 14 residues. CDR1 is SSHAT and CDR2 is FNYEAQ in the germline V gene (reference sequence). The CDR3 reads CASSALTVQETQYF. In DNA, the CDR3 is TGTGCCAGCAGCGCCCTGACAGTCCAAGAGACCCAGTACTTC.

This chain joins TRBV25-1 and TRBJ2-2; D gene uncertain. V was pared by 5 bases and J by 0 bases, with 13 bases between. This CDR3 spans 16 amino acids. From germline, CDR1 is MGHDK and CDR2 SYGVNS. The DNA of the CDR3 is TGTGCCAGCAGTATTGGACGTGGCGCGAACACCGGGGAGCTGTTTTTT. This codes for CASSIGRGANTGELFF.

The V call is TRBV18, the J call TRBJ2-4, with D perhaps matching TRBD1 (6 bases). This CDR3 has 15 residues. Germline CDR1 reads KGHSH; CDR2 reads LQKENI. V shed 4 bases and J shed 0 bases, with 10 bases lying between them. The CDR3 nucleotides read TGTGCCAGCTCACAACAGGGACAAGCCAAAAACATTCAGTACTTC. Protein product: CASSQQGQAKNIQYF.

This clone was detected once. The chain carries TRBV28 and TRBJ1-1; D not resolved. CDR3 size: 14 residues. CDR1 is MDHEN, CDR2 SYDVKM, per germline. V shed 2 bases and J shed 7 bases, with 14 bases lying between them. The DNA of the CDR3 is TGTGCCAGCAGTTTAAGGGCCATGGGGAGTGAAGCTTTCTTT. Its protein product is CASSLRAMGSEAFF.

The gene calls are TRBV6-5 and TRBJ1-1, with 8 positions matching TRBD1. V lost 5 bases and J lost 3; bases outside the gene matches: 2. The CDR3 loop spans 13 amino acids. Germline V gene lookup returns CDR1 MNHEY and CDR2 SVGAGI. CDR3 DNA: TGTGCCAGCAGTCCGACAGGGGACACTGAAGCTTTCTTT. Its protein is CASSPTGDTEAFF.

This chain joins TRBV5-1 and TRBJ1-3; D is undetermined. This CDR3 is built from 14 residues. The V gene's germline CDR1 is SGHRS and CDR2 YFSETQ. V lost 4 bases to trimming and J lost 0 bases, with 8 bases between them. The CDR3 sequence is CASSLPSSGNTIYF. CDR3 DNA: TGCGCCAGCAGCCTACCAAGCTCTGGAAACACCATATATTTT.